The 7 T cell receptor beta chains reported below all come from one sample, sequenced in a study of memory B cells and T cells in multiple sclerosis. Using immunoSEQ multiplex PCR, the repertoire was profiled, and TCRdb retains in-frame clones only, with some absent. The sample records approximately 14,000 clones, approximately 69% being singletons. Sequencing was performed on memory (CD45RO+) CD4+ T cells from blood. The origin of the receptors is a human donor with multiple sclerosis.

In its sample, this clone was seen a few times. This chain joins TRBV19 and TRBJ2-7; D is possibly TRBD1 (6 bases). This CDR3 has 15 amino acids. CDR1 is LNHDA, CDR2 SQIVND, per germline (reference sequence). With 6 bases removed from V and 5 bases from J, the gap between germline ends came to 20 bases. The CDR3 protein is CASRSRQAPSNEQYF. In DNA, the CDR3 is TGTGCCAGTAGATCGAGACAGGCCCCTAGTAACGAGCAGTACTTC.

In nucleotides, the CDR3 is TGCAGCGAACACAGGGGGTTTGGGGAGACCCAGTACTTC. Its translation is CSEHRGFGETQYF. The rearrangement links TRBV29-1 to TRBJ2-5, with 8 bases identical to TRBD1. With V trimmed by 7 bases and J by 5 bases, 9 bases remained unmatched. This CDR3 is 13 amino acids long. Germline loops: CDR1 SQVTM, CDR2 ANQGSEA.

J is TRBJ1-4 and V is TRBV5-1; 8 nucleotides align to TRBD1. CDR1 and CDR2 from the germline V gene are SGHRS and YFSETQ. This CDR3 is built from 15 residues. J gave up 2 bases and V 5 bases, and 5 bases lay outside the gene matches. The CDR3 protein is CASRMGQDTNEKLFF. DNA for the CDR3: TGCGCCAGCAGGATGGGACAGGACACTAATGAAAAACTGTTTTTT. The full variable domain, with the rest looked up from reference TRBV5-1 and TRBJ1-4, is KAGVTQTPRYLIKTRGQQVTLSCSPISGHRSVSWYQQTPGQGLQFLFEYFSETQRNKGNFPGRFSGRQFSNSRSEMNVSTLELGDSALYLCASRMGQDTNEKLFFGSGTQLSVL.

The chain links TRBV15 to TRBJ1-6; D possibly corresponds to TRBD1 (5 bases). The ends were cut back, 1 base at V and 7 bases at J, with 5 bases in the middle. Per germline, CDR1 LNHNV and CDR2 YYDKDF (reference sequence). The CDR3 consists of 13 residues. The CDR3 region is CATSRAGNSPLHF. The CDR3 nucleotides are TGTGCCACCAGCAGAGCAGGGAATTCACCCCTCCACTTT.

The chain employs TRBV6-5 and TRBJ1-4, with TRBD1 as a possible D gene (5 bases). CDR3 size: 14 residues. Trimming removed 4 bases from V and 10 bases from J, with 16 bases in between. Germline V lookup: CDR1 MNHEY, CDR2 SVGAGI. The CDR3 reads CASSSTGAKGKLFF. The DNA for the CDR3 is TGTGCCAGCAGTTCTACAGGTGCTAAGGGAAAACTGTTTTTT.

V is TRBV5-1 and J is TRBJ1-1, with 7 positions matching TRBD1. Germline V gene lookup returns CDR1 SGHRS and CDR2 YFSETQ. V lost 4 bases and J lost 1; bases outside the gene matches: 7. The CDR3 extends over 15 amino acids. The CDR3 loop is CASSQEDRRNTEAFF. The DNA for the CDR3 is TGCGCCAGCAGCCAAGAGGACAGGAGGAACACTGAAGCTTTCTTT.

V is TRBV7-9 and J is TRBJ2-7, with 11 bases identical to TRBD1. The CDR3 runs 17 residues. Trimming took 5 bases from V and 5 from J; bases not matched to a gene: 14. Germline V gene data show CDR1 as SEHNR and CDR2 as FQNEAQ (reference sequence). Here the CDR3 DNA reads TGTGCCAGCAGCGCCGGGACAGGGGGACGCCGACCTAACGAGCAGTACTTC. This gives the protein CASSAGTGGRRPNEQYF. The full variable domain, completed using reference TRBV7-9 and TRBJ2-7, is DTGVSQNPRHKITKRGQNVTFRCDPISEHNRLYWYRQTLGQGPEFLTYFQNEAQLEKSRLLSDRFSAERPKGSFSTLEIQRTEQGDSAMYLCASSAGTGGRRPNEQYFGPGTRLTVT.